The 14 T cell receptor beta chains below all came from one sample that was sequenced in a study of regulatory T cells in long-lasting Graves disease. Time point: newly diagnosed GD, antithyroid drugs for less than 3 months. PBMCs provided the RNA from which the TCR library was made. iRepertoire HTBI primers and Arm-PCR of CDR3 regions built TCR beta libraries. TCRdb reprocessed the multiplex PCR reads via MiXCR and lists one record per CDR3 protein. The sample lists hundreds of thousands of distinct CDR3 sequences, roughly 15% occurring once. This sample was shared with a second study, whose subject was T cells in Graves' hyperthyroidism and ophthalmopathy.

Source: peripheral blood mononuclear cells (PBMCs), taken at new diagnosis, from a patient treated with antithyroid drugs. The receptors originated from a woman aged 40-60 years with Graves disease.

This clonotype showed up many times. Its ends do not fully match the called genes, so a read error is possible. V is TRBV14 and J is TRBJ1-3; D not resolved. CDR3 size: 14 residues. CDR1 SGHDN and CDR2 FVKESK come from the germline V gene. CDR3 loop: CASSQAISGNTIYF. In nucleotides, the CDR3 is TGTGCCAGCAGTCAAGCGATCTCTGGAAACACCATATATTTT.

This clonotype was counted ten times or more. This chain joins TRBV6-1 and TRBJ1-2; tentative D call: TRBD1 (5 bases). Germline V gene sequence: CDR1 MNHNS, CDR2 SASEGT. V gave up 6 bases and J gave up 0 bases, with 14 bases separating them. The CDR3 is made up of 15 amino acids. CDR3 loop: CASRDNRNPNYGYTF. The DNA of the CDR3 is TGTGCCAGCAGAGACAACAGGAACCCTAACTATGGCTACACCTTC.

There are a few counts of this clonotype. The chain links TRBV20-1 to TRBJ1-1, with 8 bases identical to TRBD1. The V segment lost 3 bases and the J segment 3 bases; nucleotides outside the gene matches: 9. The length of the CDR3 is 15 residues. CDR1 is DFQATT and CDR2 is SNEGSKA in the germline V gene (reference sequence). The CDR3 DNA reads TGCAGTGCTAGGGACAGGGTCGGTATCGACACTGAAGCTTTCTTT. Translation gives CSARDRVGIDTEAFF.

The genes are TRBV9 and TRBJ1-2; 7 bases are shared with TRBD1. The CDR3 extends over 14 amino acids. Losses at the gene ends were 4 bases for V and 3 bases for J; bases not matched to a gene: 6. The V gene's germline CDR1 is SGDLS and CDR2 YYNGEE. CDR3 region: CASSRTGEDYGYTF. The CDR3 region has the DNA TGTGCCAGCAGCCGGACAGGAGAAGACTATGGCTACACCTTC.

This clonotype was picked up many times. The V and J genes are TRBV13 and TRBJ2-7; a possible D gene is TRBD1 (5 bases). Germline CDR1 PRHDT, CDR2 FYEKMQ (reference sequence). The CDR3 has 14 amino acids. V gave up 5 bases and J gave up 5 bases, with 16 bases separating them. In DNA, the CDR3 is TGTGCCAGCAGCCCAACGGGCAGGGTGGACGAGCAGTACTTC. Translating gives CASSPTGRVDEQYF.

This clonotype was picked up many times. The gene calls are TRBV7-9 and TRBJ1-6; 7 nucleotides match TRBD1. Trimming removed 6 bases from V and 9 bases from J; junction bases left unmatched: 11. CDR1 is SEHNR and CDR2 is FQNEAQ in the germline V gene (reference sequence). This CDR3 spans 15 amino acids. CDR3 protein: CASSAMDRLGSPLHF. The CDR3 nucleotides are TGTGCCAGCAGTGCGATGGACAGGCTGGGTTCACCCCTCCACTTT.

The chain has TRBV7-9 and TRBJ2-3, with D hard to call. The CDR3 consists of 15 residues. V gave up 3 bases and J gave up 2 bases, with 12 bases separating them. Germline V gene data show CDR1 as SEHNR and CDR2 as FQNEAQ (reference sequence). The CDR3 reads CASSFPRSPTDTQYF. The CDR3 bases are TGTGCCAGCAGCTTCCCCCGATCTCCCACAGATACGCAGTATTTT. The whole variable domain, filled in from reference TRBV7-9 and TRBJ2-3, reads DTGVSQNPRHKITKRGQNVTFRCDPISEHNRLYWYRQTLGQGPEFLTYFQNEAQLEKSRLLSDRFSAERPKGSFSTLEIQRTEQGDSAMYLCASSFPRSPTDTQYFGPGTRLTVL.

In its sample, this clonotype was seen a few times. The genes are TRBV9 and TRBJ2-1; 9 nucleotides line up with TRBD1. Germline loops: CDR1 SGDLS, CDR2 YYNGEE. V dropped 3 bases and J dropped 0; count of bases not matched to a gene: 10. The CDR3 extends over 18 amino acids. CDR3 loop: CASSANRDRALSYNEQFF. The CDR3 DNA follows: TGTGCCAGCAGCGCCAACCGGGACAGGGCCCTCTCCTACAATGAGCAGTTCTTC.

The V call is TRBV20-1, the J call TRBJ2-1, with TRBD2 matching 10 bases. The J call is doubtful: the DNA matches TRBJ2-5 better. CDR1 and CDR2 from the germline V gene are DFQATT and SNEGSKA (reference sequence). This CDR3 has 15 residues. Here the CDR3 DNA reads TGCAGTGCTACTTTTCCTAGCGGGGGCCGGGAGACCCAGTACTTC. This gives the protein CSATFPSGGRETQYF.

This clonotype was counted at least ten times. The V gene is TRBV24-1, the J gene TRBJ1-1; D uncertain. The V gene's germline CDR1 is KGHDR and CDR2 SFDVKD. The CDR3 loop spans 12 amino acids. V was clipped by 4 bases and J by 10 bases, with 12 bases between them. The CDR3 reads CATSEKGYGAFF. The DNA for the CDR3 is TGTGCCACCAGTGAAAAAGGGTACGGAGCTTTCTTT.

This clonotype was seen only a few times. The chain couples TRBV9 to TRBJ2-1, with a possible D match to TRBD2 (7 bases). The length of the CDR3 is 16 residues. Trimming took off 0 bases at V and 0 bases at J, with 10 bases between the two ends. Germline V gives CDR1 SGDLS, CDR2 YYNGEE. For the CDR3, the DNA is TGTGCCAGCAGCGTAGTCGGGGGGCCCTCCTACAATGAGCAGTTCTTC. It translates to CASSVVGGPSYNEQFF. Complete variable domain (other parts from reference TRBV9 and TRBJ2-1): DSGVTQTPKHLITATGQRVTLRCSPRSGDLSVYWYQQSLDQGLQFLIQYYNGEERAKGNILERFSAQQFPDLHSELNLSSLELGDSALYFCASSVVGGPSYNEQFFGPGTRLTVL.

The chain is built from TRBV4-1 and TRBJ2-7; the match to TRBD1 covers 8 bases. Trimming took 3 bases from V and 5 from J; bases not matched to a gene: 12. Germline loops: CDR1 MGHRA, CDR2 YSYEKL. The CDR3 is 16 residues long. CDR3 in amino acids: CASSHDPGQVVNEQYF. CDR3 coding DNA: TGCGCCAGCAGCCACGATCCGGGACAGGTGGTAAACGAGCAGTACTTC.

This clonotype was counted ten times or more. The chain employs TRBV3-1 and TRBJ2-3; no clear D. The CDR3 totals 16 residues. In germline, CDR1 is LGHDT, CDR2 YNNKEL (reference sequence). V lost 5 bases, J lost 1 base, and 16 bases lay in between. The CDR3 loop is CASSSGPSDGTDTQYF. CDR3 sequence (DNA): TGTGCCAGCAGCTCCGGGCCCTCGGATGGCACAGATACGCAGTATTTT.

At least ten counts were recorded for this clonotype. The gene calls are TRBV5-6 and TRBJ1-6; D unresolved. CDR1 and CDR2 (germline): SGHDT, YYEEEE. Trimming removed 4 bases from V and 6 bases from J, with 17 bases in between. The CDR3 consists of 16 residues. The DNA for the CDR3 is TGTGCCAGCAGCCTCCCAGCCGCTAAGGGTAATTCACCCCTCCACTTT. Translated, it gives CASSLPAAKGNSPLHF.